This T cell receptor beta chain was sequenced during a study of shared clonotypes between healthy human individuals. Naivety among CD8 cells was defined by CD45RO negativity and positive CCR7 selection, thereby excluding terminally differentiated effector memory CD45RA+ cells. The method was immunoSEQ multiplex PCR; TCRdb's version includes in-frame clones alone and lacks a portion of them. The sample lists approximately 840,000 clones; roughly 96% were seen once. Germline lookup yields CDR1 MNHNY and CDR2 SVGAGI (reference sequence). With 0 bases removed from V and 3 bases from J, the gap between germline ends came to 11 bases. The CDR3 runs to 15 residues.

The TCR originated in a man aged 25 to 40 in good health. The sequencing sample was made of naive CD8+ T cells sorted from blood. This chain links TRBV6-6 with TRBJ1-1; no reliable D call. The CDR3 nucleotides are TGTGCCAGCAGTTACTCGATTGAAGAGTACACTGAAGCTTTCTTT. It codes for CASSYSIEEYTEAFF.